This passage covers 24 T cell receptor beta chains from one sample sequenced in a study of a mutant IDH1 vaccine in newly diagnosed glioma (dated by TCRdb to the early 2020s). What the time point label conveys for this sample: week 47, end of study. Each vaccine dose, consisting of 300 ug of a 20-mer mutant IDH1 peptide in Montanide, was administered subcutaneously with topical imiquimod. Library creation used the immunoSEQ multiplex PCR assay. In its TCRdb copy, this immuneACCESS table keeps in-frame sequences only and misses some clones. Where compared with another copy, unresolved V genes explain less than half of these, and the others have no known cause. The sample contains tens of thousands of clones, around 83% of them found a single time. The ten top clones hold approximately 3.5% of the sample. Their antigens are not known. This specimen was PBMCs, taken from a glioma patient whose treatment included an IDH1 peptide vaccine. Source of these receptors: a woman between 45 and 65 years old with glioma.

This clone was detected once. The J gene is TRBJ2-5, the V gene TRBV5-4, with 12 bases lining up with TRBD1. The length of the CDR3 is 18 residues. Per germline, CDR1 SGHNT and CDR2 YYREEE (reference sequence). V lost 4 bases, J lost 5 bases, and 15 bases stayed unmatched. The CDR3 DNA follows: TGTGCCAGCAGCCTCAAGTTCTCCGGGACAGGGGGCATCGAGACCCAGTACTTC. It encodes CASSLKFSGTGGIETQYF.

The chain links TRBV7-8 to TRBJ1-5; D remains unclear. The CDR3 runs 15 residues. Between the trimmed V and J ends, which lost 2 bases and 1 base, there was a span of 9 bases. Per the germline V gene, CDR1 is SGHVS and CDR2 is FQNEAQ. The CDR3 loop is CASSLLAVSNQPQHF. CDR3 nucleotide sequence: TGTGCCAGCAGCTTACTGGCGGTAAGCAATCAGCCCCAGCATTTT.

J is TRBJ1-5 and V is TRBV6-5, with 7 bases aligning to TRBD1. Losses at the gene ends were 5 bases for V and 1 base for J; bases not matched to a gene: 5. The CDR3 sequence is 15 residues long. Germline loops: CDR1 MNHEY, CDR2 SVGAGI. This CDR3 is CASSPRGGSNQPQHF. The CDR3 nucleotides are TGTGCCAGCAGTCCCCGAGGGGGCAGCAATCAGCCCCAGCATTTT.

This clone was seen a single time. This chain joins TRBV11-3 and TRBJ2-6; D might be TRBD1 (6 bases). Trimming removed 7 bases from V and 0 bases from J, with 10 bases in between. The germline V gene has CDR1 SGHNT and CDR2 YENEEA. This CDR3 is built from 15 residues. This chain's CDR3 is CASTPDSSGANVLTF. CDR3 sequence (DNA): TGTGCCAGCACCCCGGACAGCTCTGGGGCCAACGTCCTGACTTTC.

The chain links TRBV5-6 to TRBJ1-6; 7 bases line up with TRBD1. The V segment lost 4 bases and the J segment 10 bases; nucleotides outside the gene matches: 14. This CDR3 is 16 amino acids long. The germline CDR1 and CDR2 sequences are SGHDT and YYEEEE. CDR3 sequence (DNA): TGTGCCAGCAGCCATACAGGGGAAGGCGTAGGGTCACCCCTCCACTTT. Encoded protein: CASSHTGEGVGSPLHF.

This clone has only a few counts. The CDR3 nucleotides are TGTGCCAGCAGCTTGGTAGCTGCCGGCTACACCTTC. Its translation: CASSLVAAGYTF. This chain links TRBV5-4 with TRBJ1-2; D not resolved. With 0 bases removed from V and 8 bases from J, the gap between germline ends came to 8 bases. CDR1 and CDR2 (germline): SGHNT, YYREEE (reference sequence). This CDR3 has 12 residues.

This clone was found once. The chain is built from TRBV27 and TRBJ2-3; no definite D call. The germline CDR1 and CDR2 sequences are MNHEY and SMNVEV (reference sequence). The length of the CDR3 is 13 residues. Trimming pared 5 bases from V and 6 bases from J, leaving 12 bases between. CDR3 nucleotides: TGTGCCAGCAGTACCCGCCTAGTTGATACGCAGTATTTT. Encoded protein: CASSTRLVDTQYF.

This rearrangement joins TRBV7-2 to TRBJ2-5, with a possible D match to TRBD1 (5 bases). V was shortened by 0 bases and J by 6 bases, with 8 bases between the two germline ends. CDR3 length equals 13 residues. Per the germline V gene, CDR1 is SGHTA and CDR2 is FQGNSA. The CDR3 sequence is CASSLADIQTQYF. The CDR3 DNA follows: TGTGCCAGCAGCTTAGCGGACATCCAGACCCAGTACTTC.

The chain links TRBV30 to TRBJ1-2, with D uncertain. Germline V lookup: CDR1 GTSNPN, CDR2 SVGIG (reference sequence). The CDR3 is 12 amino acids. V lost 1 base and J lost 3, with 6 bases in between. The CDR3 reads CAWSEQYYGYTF. CDR3 nucleotides: TGTGCCTGGAGTGAACAGTACTATGGCTACACCTTC.

The chain links TRBV4-1 to TRBJ2-1, with 10 nucleotides matching TRBD2. V trimming: 0 bases; J trimming: 7 bases; junction bases outside the gene matches: 3. Germline-derived CDR1 and CDR2 are MGHRA and YSYEKL. The CDR3 is 15 residues long. The DNA of the CDR3 is TGCGCCAGCAGCCAAGAACTAGCGGGGACTAATGAGCAGTTCTTC. Translation: CASSQELAGTNEQFF.

This sequence joins TRBV10-3 and TRBJ2-7; D possibly corresponds to TRBD2 (6 bases). The CDR3 has 14 amino acids. V lost 3 bases, J lost 2 bases, and 11 bases lay in between. Per the germline V gene, CDR1 is ENHRY and CDR2 is SYGVKD. CDR3 DNA: TGTGCCATCAGTGACGGAGGGCGGACCTACGAGCAGTACTTC. Protein: CAISDGGRTYEQYF.

The V gene is TRBV5-1, the J gene TRBJ2-1; D is undetermined. The CDR3 consists of 14 residues. V was shortened by 0 bases and J by 8 bases, with 12 bases between the two germline ends. CDR1 is SGHRS, CDR2 YFSETQ, per germline. The CDR3 loop is CASSLGTNLDEQFF. DNA for the CDR3: TGCGCCAGCAGCTTGGGGACGAACTTGGATGAGCAGTTCTTC.

This sequence joins TRBV28 and TRBJ2-7; D is unclear. The V end was cut by 8 bases, the J end by 9 bases, with 14 bases between. This CDR3 has 11 amino acids. Per germline, CDR1 MDHEN and CDR2 SYDVKM. The CDR3 bases are TGTGCCAGCCCTAGACCCCTGGGGCAGTACTTC. It codes for CASPRPLGQYF. Full variable domain (remainder filled in from reference TRBV28 and TRBJ2-7): DVKVTQSSRYLVKRTGEKVFLECVQDMDHENMFWYRQDPGLGLRLIYFSYDVKMKEKGDIPEGYSVSREKKERFSLILESASTNQTSMYLCASPRPLGQYFGPGTRLTVT.

This clone appeared once. DNA of the CDR3: TGCGCCAGCAGCCAGACGGGACGCAATGAAAAACTGTTTTTT. Protein product: CASSQTGRNEKLFF. This chain links TRBV5-1 with TRBJ1-4; possibly TRBD1 for D (5 bases). V lost 4 bases, J lost 5 bases, and 12 bases lay in between. The CDR3 is made up of 14 amino acids. CDR1 SGHRS and CDR2 YFSETQ come from the germline V gene. Full variable domain (remainder filled in from reference TRBV5-1 and TRBJ1-4): KAGVTQTPRYLIKTRGQQVTLSCSPISGHRSVSWYQQTPGQGLQFLFEYFSETQRNKGNFPGRFSGRQFSNSRSEMNVSTLELGDSALYLCASSQTGRNEKLFFGSGTQLSVL.

This clone showed up just a few times. The J gene is TRBJ1-1, the V gene TRBV7-9; no definite D call. The CDR3 has 13 residues. Germline V gene sequence: CDR1 SEHNR, CDR2 FQNEAQ (reference sequence). The V and J ends lost 4 bases and 2 bases respectively, with 8 bases between them. CDR3 loop: CASSYGHNTEAFF. The CDR3, as DNA: TGTGCCAGCAGCTACGGTCATAACACTGAAGCTTTCTTT.

The chain employs TRBV4-1 and TRBJ2-5; D remains ambiguous. CDR3 length equals 15 residues. From germline, CDR1 is MGHRA and CDR2 YSYEKL. V was pared by 1 base and J by 5 bases, with 14 bases between. CDR3 coding DNA: TGCGCCAGCAGCCAAGCCCCCACAAGCGCCGAGACCCAGTACTTC. This sequence encodes CASSQAPTSAETQYF.

The count of this clone is one. The CDR3 reads CSVRAGTANTDTQYF. The CDR3 DNA reads TGCAGCGTTCGGGCCGGGACAGCCAACACAGATACGCAGTATTTT. The V gene is TRBV29-1, the J gene TRBJ2-3, with 7 bases aligning to TRBD1. This CDR3 comprises 15 residues. J was trimmed by 2 bases and V by 5 bases; bases with no gene match: 10. From germline, CDR1 is SQVTM and CDR2 ANQGSEA.

CDR3: CASSTQGFGGELFF. The DNA for the CDR3 is TGTGCCAGCAGTACCCAGGGGTTTGGCGGGGAGCTGTTTTTT. V is TRBV27 and J is TRBJ2-2; D might be TRBD1 (6 bases). The CDR3 extends over 14 amino acids. CDR1 and CDR2 (germline): MNHEY, SMNVEV (reference sequence). The V end lost 5 bases, the J end lost 7 bases, and 14 bases lay between the germline ends.

The CDR3 region is CASSPDRGKIYEQYF. The CDR3, as DNA: TGTGCCAGCTCACCGGACAGGGGAAAAATTTACGAGCAGTACTTC. The chain employs TRBV18 and TRBJ2-7; 9 bases are shared with TRBD1. The trim removed 3 bases at V and 4 bases at J, leaving 7 bases unmatched. CDR1 is KGHSH, CDR2 LQKENI, per germline. CDR3 length: 15 amino acids.

In its sample, this clone was seen a few times. The chain joins TRBV29-1 to TRBJ1-2, with a possible D match to TRBD1 (5 bases). Germline lookup yields CDR1 SQVTM and CDR2 ANQGSEA. V was trimmed by 4 bases and J by 3 bases, leaving 9 bases between them. The CDR3 is 12 amino acids. The CDR3, as DNA: TGCAGCGTTGCTTGGGACTACTATGGCTACACCTTC. Amino acids: CSVAWDYYGYTF.

The chain is built from TRBV11-3 and TRBJ1-3; possibly TRBD1 for D (5 bases). Germline V CDR1 and CDR2: SGHNT, YENEEA. This CDR3 is built from 18 residues. V was pared by 5 bases and J by 1 base, with 21 bases between. For the CDR3, the DNA is TGTGCCAGCAGCCGGAACCTCAGGGTCAGGGCGTCTGGAAACACCATATATTTT. This translates into CASSRNLRVRASGNTIYF. The whole variable domain, remainder taken from reference TRBV11-3 and TRBJ1-3, is EAGVVQSPRYKIIEKKQPVAFWCNPISGHNTLYWYLQNLGQGPELLIRYENEEAVDDSQLPKDRFSAERLKGVDSTLKIQPAELGDSAVYLCASSRNLRVRASGNTIYFGEGSWLTVV.

In this sample, this clone turned up once. The V call is TRBV5-1, the J call TRBJ2-2, with D possibly being TRBD1 or TRBD2 (5 bases each). Trimming took off 7 bases at V and 3 bases at J, with 16 bases between the two ends. The CDR3 extends over 15 amino acids. The germline gives CDR1 SGHRS, CDR2 YFSETQ. The DNA of the CDR3 is TGCGCCAGCTATCCTGGGGGTGCCCACACCGGGGAGCTGTTTTTT. It specifies CASYPGGAHTGELFF.

J is TRBJ1-2 and V is TRBV9; D may be TRBD1 (6 bases). The CDR3 contains 16 residues. Germline CDR1 and CDR2: SGDLS and YYNGEE. The germline V and J ends were trimmed by 4 bases and 2 bases, with 18 bases remaining between them. The CDR3 is CASSTSPDSFNYGYTF. As DNA, the CDR3 is TGTGCCAGCAGCACCTCCCCGGACAGTTTCAACTATGGCTACACCTTC.

V usage is TRBV2 and J usage is TRBJ1-1; no clear D. Trimming left V 3 bases short and J 0 bases short, with 11 bases between. Germline assignment: CDR1 SNHLY and CDR2 FYNNEI. The CDR3 contains 15 residues. CDR3 bases: TGTGCCAGCAGTGAGAGACAACTAATGAACACTGAAGCTTTCTTT. It is translated as CASSERQLMNTEAFF.